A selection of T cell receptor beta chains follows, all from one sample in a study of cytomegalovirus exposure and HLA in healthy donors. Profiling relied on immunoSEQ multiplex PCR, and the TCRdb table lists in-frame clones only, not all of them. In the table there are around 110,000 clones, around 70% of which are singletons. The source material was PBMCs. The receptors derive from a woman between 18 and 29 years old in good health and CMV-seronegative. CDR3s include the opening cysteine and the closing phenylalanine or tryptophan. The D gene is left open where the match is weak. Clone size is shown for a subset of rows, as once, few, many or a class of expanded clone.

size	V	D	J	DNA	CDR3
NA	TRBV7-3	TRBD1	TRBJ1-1	TGTGCCAGCAGCGATCAAGGACAGGGGACTGAAGCTTTCTTT	CASSDQGQGTEAFF
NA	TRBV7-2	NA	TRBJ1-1	TGTGCCAGCAGCCCCACAGGGTCGACTGAAGCTTTCTTT	CASSPTGSTEAFF
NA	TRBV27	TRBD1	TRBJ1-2	TGTGCCAGCAGCACCTCCCACGGGACAGGGCCCTATGGCTACACCTTC	CASSTSHGTGPYGYTF
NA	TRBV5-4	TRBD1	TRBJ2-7	TGTGCCAGCAGCTTGGGAGGGGGCGCAAGGTACGAGCAGTACTTC	CASSLGGGARYEQYF
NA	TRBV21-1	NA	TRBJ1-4	TGTGCCAGCAGTACTATGGAACTCCCTAATGAAAAACTGTTTTTT	CASSTMELPNEKLFF
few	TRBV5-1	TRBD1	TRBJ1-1	TGCGCCAGCGGCAGACAGGGAAATTCTGAAGCTTTCTTT	CASGRQGNSEAFF
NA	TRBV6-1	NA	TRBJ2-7	TGTGCCAGCAGTGAAGTAGGGTGGGGGGAGAAAGCCTACGAGCAGTACTTC	CASSEVGWGEKAYEQYF
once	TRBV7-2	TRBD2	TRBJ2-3	TGTGCCAGCAGCTTAGGACTAGCGGTGGATACGCAGTATTTT	CASSLGLAVDTQYF
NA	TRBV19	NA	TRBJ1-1	TGTGCCAGTAGTATAGAGGCATCTCCCGTGGCTGAAGCTTTCTTT	CASSIEASPVAEAFF
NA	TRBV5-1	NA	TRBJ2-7	TGCGCCAGCAGCTCCGGTGGAGGCTCCTACGAGCAGTACTTC	CASSSGGGSYEQYF
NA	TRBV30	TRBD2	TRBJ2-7	TGTGCCTGGAGTGTACTAGCGGGTACTTTCGGGCCCTACGAGCAGTACTTC	CAWSVLAGTFGPYEQYF
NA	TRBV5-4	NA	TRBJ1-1	TGTGCCAGCAGCTTGGGAGGGTACAACACTGAAGCTTTCTTT	CASSLGGYNTEAFF
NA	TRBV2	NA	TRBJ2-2	TGTGCCAGCTCCCCCAGTACGGGGGGCCGAGGCACCGGGGAGCTGTTTTTT	CASSPSTGGRGTGELFF
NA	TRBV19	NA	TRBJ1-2	TGTGCCAGTAGTATAACTCTAAGCGACAGGCCTGATGGCTACACCTTC	CASSITLSDRPDGYTF
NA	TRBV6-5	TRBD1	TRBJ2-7	TGTGCCAGCAGTTACTGGGACAGCACCTACGAGCAGTACTTC	CASSYWDSTYEQYF
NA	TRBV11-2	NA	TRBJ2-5	TGTGCCAGCAGCTTAGTTGGGGGCCTAGGAGAGACCCAGTACTTC	CASSLVGGLGETQYF
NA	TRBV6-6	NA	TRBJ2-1	TGTGCCAGCAGCCCTAGTGGGGGCACCTACAATGAGCAGTTCTTC	CASSPSGGTYNEQFF
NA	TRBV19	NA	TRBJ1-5	TGTGCCAGTAGTATTGGGGGAGGCAGCCAGCATTTT	CASSIGGGSQHF
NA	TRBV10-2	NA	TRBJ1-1	TGCGCCAGCAGTGAGTCCGGGGAGTCCGAAGCTTTCTTT	CASSESGESEAFF
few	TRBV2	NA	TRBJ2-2	TGTGCCAGCGTGAGGGACACCGGGGAGCTGTTTTTT	CASVRDTGELFF
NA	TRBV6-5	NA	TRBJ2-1	TGTGCCAGCAGGCAGCGGGTGAGGACTGAGCAGTTCTTC	CASRQRVRTEQFF
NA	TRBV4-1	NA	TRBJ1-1	TGCGCCAGCAGTCGCGGGCCCGCCGGGGACACTGAAGCTTTCTTT	CASSRGPAGDTEAFF
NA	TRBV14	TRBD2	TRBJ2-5	TGTGCCAGCAGCTTTCTCGGGGGGATCCAAGAGACCCAGTACTTC	CASSFLGGIQETQYF
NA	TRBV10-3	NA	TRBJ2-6	TGTGCCATCAGTGAGCCGTCGCAGGGTGGGGCCAACGTCCTGACTTTC	CAISEPSQGGANVLTF
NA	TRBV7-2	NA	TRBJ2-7	TGTGCCAGCAACCTACAGGGTAACGAGCAGTACTTC	CASNLQGNEQYF
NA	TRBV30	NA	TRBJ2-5	TGTGCCTGGAGCCCGGGCCAGACTAGAGCCTCAGAGACCCAGTACTTC	CAWSPGQTRASETQYF
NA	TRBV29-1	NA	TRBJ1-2	TGCAGCGTTGTGACAGGCCAGGGTGGCTACCCCTTC	CSVVTGQGGYPF
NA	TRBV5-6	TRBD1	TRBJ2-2	TGTGCCAGCAGCCCACCCGGGACAGGGTTGTCCGGGGAGCTGTTTTTT	CASSPPGTGLSGELFF
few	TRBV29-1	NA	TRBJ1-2	TGCAGCGTTGAAGAAAACAGCGGAAGCCACTATGGCTACACCTTC	CSVEENSGSHYGYTF
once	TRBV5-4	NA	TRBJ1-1	TGTGCCAGCAGCTTGGATCGAGGTGAAGCTTTCTTT	CASSLDRGEAFF
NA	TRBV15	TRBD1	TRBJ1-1	TGTGCCACCAGCATGCAACAGGGGACGTCCACTGAAGCTTTCTTT	CATSMQQGTSTEAFF
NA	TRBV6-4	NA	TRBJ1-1	TGTGCCAGCAGTGACACATTTTCCGGGAGCACTGAAGCTTTCTTT	CASSDTFSGSTEAFF
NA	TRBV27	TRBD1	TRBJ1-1	TGTGCCAGCAGGAGGGGGCCGAACACTGAAGCTTTCTTT	CASRRGPNTEAFF
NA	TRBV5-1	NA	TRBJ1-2	TGCGCCAGCAGCTACAGGGAAGGAAGTAATGGCTACACCTTC	CASSYREGSNGYTF
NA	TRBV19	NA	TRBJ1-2	TGTGCCAGTAGTAGCCGCAGAAAGATTCCTTCCGGGAGGGATGGCTACACCTTC	CASSSRRKIPSGRDGYTF
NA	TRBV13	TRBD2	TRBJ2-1	TGTGCCAGCAGCGCAGGTTATAGCGGGGGATACAATGAGCAGTTCTTC	CASSAGYSGGYNEQFF
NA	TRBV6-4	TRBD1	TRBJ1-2	TGTGCCAGGACAGGGGTAGGTGGCTACACCTTC	CARTGVGGYTF
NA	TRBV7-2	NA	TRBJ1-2	TGTGCCAGCAGCCTTTCCCGGGACAAGCTGTATGGCTACACCTTC	CASSLSRDKLYGYTF
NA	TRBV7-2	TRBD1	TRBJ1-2	TGTGCCAGCAGCCCGGAAGGACAGGGTTATGGCTACACCTTC	CASSPEGQGYGYTF
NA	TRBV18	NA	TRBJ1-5	TGTGCCAGCTCACAACTGCCCGTCTATAGCAATCAGCCCCAGCATTTT	CASSQLPVYSNQPQHF
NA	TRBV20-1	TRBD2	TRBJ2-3	TGCAGTGCCCAAGCGGGGGGGCCGGGGTATTTT	CSAQAGGPGYF
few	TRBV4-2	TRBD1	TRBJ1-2	TGTGCCAGCAGCCAAGATCCGGGGCAGGGGGCAATAGGCTACACCTTC	CASSQDPGQGAIGYTF
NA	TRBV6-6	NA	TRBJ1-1	TGTGCCAGCAGTCTTCACAAAACTGAAGCTTTCTTT	CASSLHKTEAFF
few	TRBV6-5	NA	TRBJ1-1	TGTGCCAGCAGAAGCCCGACAGATCGAGCTTTCTTT	CASRSPTDRAFF
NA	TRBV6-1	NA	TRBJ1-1	TGTGCCAGCAACCCCCCTCTGGGGGGGAACACTGAAGCTTTCTTT	CASNPPLGGNTEAFF